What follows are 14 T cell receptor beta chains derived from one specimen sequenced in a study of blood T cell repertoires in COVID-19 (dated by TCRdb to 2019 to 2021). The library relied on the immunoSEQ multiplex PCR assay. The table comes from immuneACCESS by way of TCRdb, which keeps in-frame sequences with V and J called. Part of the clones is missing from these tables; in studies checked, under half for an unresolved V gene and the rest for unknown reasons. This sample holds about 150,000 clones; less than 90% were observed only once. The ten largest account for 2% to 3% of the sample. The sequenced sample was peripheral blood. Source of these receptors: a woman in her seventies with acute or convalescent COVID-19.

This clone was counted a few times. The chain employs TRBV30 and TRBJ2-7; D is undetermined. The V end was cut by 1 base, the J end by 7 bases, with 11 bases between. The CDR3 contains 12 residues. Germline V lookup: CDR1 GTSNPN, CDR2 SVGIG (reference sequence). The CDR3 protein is CAWSASLREQYF. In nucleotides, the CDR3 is TGTGCCTGGAGTGCCTCCCTACGAGAGCAGTACTTC.

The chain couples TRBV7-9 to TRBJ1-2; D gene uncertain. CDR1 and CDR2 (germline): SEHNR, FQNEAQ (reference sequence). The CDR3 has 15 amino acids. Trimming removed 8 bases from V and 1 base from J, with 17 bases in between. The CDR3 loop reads CASLRQDEGNYGYTF. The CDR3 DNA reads TGTGCCAGCCTCCGGCAGGATGAGGGTAACTATGGCTACACCTTC.

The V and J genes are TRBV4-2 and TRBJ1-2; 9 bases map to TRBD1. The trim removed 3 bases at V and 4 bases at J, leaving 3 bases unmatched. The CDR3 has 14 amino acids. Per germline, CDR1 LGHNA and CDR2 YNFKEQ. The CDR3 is CASSHGQGTYGYTF. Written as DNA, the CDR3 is TGTGCCAGCAGCCATGGACAGGGGACCTATGGCTACACCTTC.

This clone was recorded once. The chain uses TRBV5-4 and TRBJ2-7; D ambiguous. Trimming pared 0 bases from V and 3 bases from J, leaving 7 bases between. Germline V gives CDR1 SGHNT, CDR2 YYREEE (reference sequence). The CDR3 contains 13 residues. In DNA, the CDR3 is TGTGCCAGCAGCTTGGGCGAATTCTACGAGCAGTACTTC. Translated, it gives CASSLGEFYEQYF.

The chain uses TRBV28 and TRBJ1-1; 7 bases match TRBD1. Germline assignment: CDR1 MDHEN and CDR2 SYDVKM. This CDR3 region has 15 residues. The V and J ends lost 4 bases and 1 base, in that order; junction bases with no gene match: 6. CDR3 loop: CASSSGGQQNTEAFF. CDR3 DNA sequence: TGTGCCAGCAGTTCCGGGGGACAGCAGAACACTGAAGCTTTCTTT.

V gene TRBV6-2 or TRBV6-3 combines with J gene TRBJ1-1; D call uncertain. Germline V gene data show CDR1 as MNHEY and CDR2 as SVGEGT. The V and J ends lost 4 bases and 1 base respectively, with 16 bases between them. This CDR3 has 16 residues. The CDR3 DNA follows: TGTGCCAGCAGTTGGGCCCTACAGACGAAGAACACTGAAGCTTTCTTT. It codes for CASSWALQTKNTEAFF.

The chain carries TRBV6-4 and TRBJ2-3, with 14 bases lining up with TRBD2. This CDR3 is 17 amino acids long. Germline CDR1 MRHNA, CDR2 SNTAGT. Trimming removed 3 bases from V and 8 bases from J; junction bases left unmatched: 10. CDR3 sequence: CASSEGWTSGGKGTQYF. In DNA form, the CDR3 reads TGTGCCAGCAGTGAAGGATGGACTAGCGGGGGGAAGGGTACGCAGTATTTT.

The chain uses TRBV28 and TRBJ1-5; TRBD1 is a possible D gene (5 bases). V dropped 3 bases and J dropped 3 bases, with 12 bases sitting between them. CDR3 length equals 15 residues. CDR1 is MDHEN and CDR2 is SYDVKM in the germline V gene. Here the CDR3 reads CASSFAGSPNQPQHF. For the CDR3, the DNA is TGTGCCAGCAGTTTTGCAGGGTCTCCCAATCAGCCCCAGCATTTT.

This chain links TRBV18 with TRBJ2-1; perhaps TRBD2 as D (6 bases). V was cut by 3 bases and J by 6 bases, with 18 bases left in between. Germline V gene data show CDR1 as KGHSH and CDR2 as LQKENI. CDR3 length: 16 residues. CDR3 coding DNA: TGTGCCAGCTCACCGCTTAGGAGGGATGGAGGCAATGAGCAGTTCTTC. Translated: CASSPLRRDGGNEQFF.

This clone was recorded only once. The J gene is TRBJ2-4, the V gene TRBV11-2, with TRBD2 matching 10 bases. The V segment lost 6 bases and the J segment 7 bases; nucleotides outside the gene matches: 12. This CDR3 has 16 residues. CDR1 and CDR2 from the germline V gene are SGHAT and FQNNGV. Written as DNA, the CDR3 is TGTGCCAGCAGTCAAAGCGGGGGGGTTTATGGGAACATTCAGTACTTC. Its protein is CASSQSGGVYGNIQYF.

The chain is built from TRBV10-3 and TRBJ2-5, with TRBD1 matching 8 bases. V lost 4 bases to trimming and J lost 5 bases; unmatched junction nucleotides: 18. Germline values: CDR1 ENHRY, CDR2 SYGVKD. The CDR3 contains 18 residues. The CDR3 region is CAISGDRGARAGEETQYF. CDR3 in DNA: TGTGCCATCAGTGGCGACAGGGGCGCCCGCGCTGGAGAGGAGACCCAGTACTTC.

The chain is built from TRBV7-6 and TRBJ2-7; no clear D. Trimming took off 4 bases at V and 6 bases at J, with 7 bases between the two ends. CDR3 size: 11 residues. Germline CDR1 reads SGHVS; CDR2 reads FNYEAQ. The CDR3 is CASSSSGEQYF. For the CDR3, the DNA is TGTGCCAGCAGCTCTTCGGGCGAGCAGTACTTC.

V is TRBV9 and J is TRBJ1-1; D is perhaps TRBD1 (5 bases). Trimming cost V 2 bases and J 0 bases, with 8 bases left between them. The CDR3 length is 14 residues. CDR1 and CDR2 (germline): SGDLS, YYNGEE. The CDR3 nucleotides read TGTGCCAGCAGCGTGACAGTCATGAACACTGAAGCTTTCTTT. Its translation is CASSVTVMNTEAFF.

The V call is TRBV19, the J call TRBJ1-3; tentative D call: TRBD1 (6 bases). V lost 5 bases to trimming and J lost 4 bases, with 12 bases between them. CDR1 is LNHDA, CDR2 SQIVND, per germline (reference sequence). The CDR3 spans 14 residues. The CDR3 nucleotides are TGTGCCAGTAGTGATCGGGACAACGGAAACACCATATATTTT. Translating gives CASSDRDNGNTIYF. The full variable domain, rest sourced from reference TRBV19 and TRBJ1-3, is DGGITQSPKYLFRKEGQNVTLSCEQNLNHDAMYWYRQDPGQGLRLIYYSQIVNDFQKGDIAEGYSVSREKKESFPLTVTSAQKNPTAFYLCASSDRDNGNTIYFGEGSWLTVV.